The clone carrying this T cell receptor (beta chain) was detected only a few times. The antigen is undetermined. Patients had received no treatment of any kind before thyroid surgery. CDR1 and CDR2 from the germline V gene are MNHEY and SVGEGT. The V gene lost 6 bases and the J gene lost 8 bases, with 26 bases spanning the gap. The CDR3 sequence is 16 residues long. MiXCR re-clonotyped the PCR reads for TCRdb. The sample lists around 15,000 clones, around a fifth occurring once. These data belong to a study of metastatic and nonmetastatic thyroid tumors. The wider study: Repertoires of blood and of tissue (tumor or nodule) from malignant and benign thyroid patients were compared. Study-wide points: Relative to benign nodules, malignant thyroid tumors were reportedly characterized by significantly elevated TCR beta diversity in blood and tumor.

The TCR was taken from a female donor with papillary thyroid cancer or a benign thyroid nodule (not recorded which). Some clones in this sample may be carry-over from other donors' samples. The V and J genes are TRBV6-2 or TRBV6-3 and TRBJ2-7; D unclear. Sequenced: adjacent normal tissue. The CDR3 sequence is CASSIVRTGKLNKQYF. Here the CDR3 DNA reads TGTGCCAGCAGCATCGTCCGCACTGGAAAGTTAAACAAGCAGTACTTC.